Listed below are T cell receptor beta chains from one sample, sequenced in a study of blood T cells in healthy people across ages. TCRdb re-called the 5' RACE reads through MiXCR, storing one row per CDR3 protein. There are around 1,500,000 distinct CDR3 sequences in the sample; roughly 45% occur only once, and roughly 7.9% lies in the top ten. Specimen: blood. Receptors originate from a woman younger than 30 in good health. Both conserved end residues are part of each CDR3. Only part of the rows carry a size: once, few, many, or a class if the clone is expanded.

clone size,J gene,V gene,CDR3 protein
-,TRBJ1-1,TRBV7-2,CASSLVSRTMNTEAFF
-,TRBJ2-1,TRBV27,CASSNGPTEYNEQFF
few,-,TRBV5-1,CASSLDVSGAYEQYF
few,TRBJ2-2,TRBV29-1,CSVPAWASGTGELFF
once,TRBJ1-2,TRBV2,CASHLPQTESGYTF
few,TRBJ2-1,TRBV12-3/TRBV12-4,CASTRGDSGYNEQFF
few,TRBJ2-3,TRBV5-1,CASSARLAASSTDTQYF
-,TRBJ1-3,TRBV29-1,CSVERGDRNTIYF
-,TRBJ1-5,TRBV7-9,CASSSGQGASPQHF
-,TRBJ2-7,TRBV3-1,CASSQKGLAGVFNEQYF
few,TRBJ2-6,TRBV12-3/TRBV12-4,CASSSRYSGANVLTF
few,TRBJ2-5,TRBV10-3,CAISSTGTRSKETQYF
-,TRBJ2-5,TRBV7-9,CASSLALRGEYF
once,TRBJ2-3,TRBV4-1,CASSQDPPREEPTDTQYF
many,TRBJ2-7,TRBV6-6,CASSHNSGGAVNEQYF
few,TRBJ2-5,TRBV6-5,CASSYSSPTSGKETQYF
-,TRBJ1-2,TRBV2,CASSEEVAGHYDYTF
-,TRBJ2-1,TRBV2,CASHNSVGNEQFF
-,TRBJ1-1,TRBV7-9,CASSLVSGDTEAFF
once,TRBJ2-1,TRBV5-1,CASSLAGLAGISYNEQFF
many,TRBJ1-2,TRBV20-1,CSAREGTGDNYGYTF
-,TRBJ2-7,TRBV6-5,CASSLGLASAHEQYF
-,TRBJ2-7,TRBV7-2,CASEGFSAQYF
few,TRBJ2-7,TRBV2,CASRYRVSYEQYF
-,TRBJ2-5,TRBV2,CASSGRGLTLYQETQYF
-,TRBJ2-3,TRBV18,CASSPGDKPSDTQYF
few,TRBJ2-5,TRBV20-1,CSARTGGEKTQYF
-,TRBJ1-1,TRBV11-2,CASSLSGDRELLNTEAFF
few,TRBJ2-3,TRBV5-1,CASRDGTTDTQYF
few,TRBJ2-7,TRBV3-1,CASAGGGPSYEQYF
many,TRBJ1-2,TRBV27,CASRQGSYGYTF
few,TRBJ1-2,TRBV7-2,CASSSPLTASIPRGGYGYTF
few,TRBJ2-1,TRBV9,CASSGGGTDLYNEQFF
-,TRBJ1-2,TRBV2,CASSEAGQGGGYTF
-,TRBJ1-3,TRBV29-1,CSVDDRGGNTIYF
-,TRBJ1-2,TRBV19,CASSPTGGYYTF
-,TRBJ1-2,TRBV12-3/TRBV12-4,CASSSEGTGGYTF
-,TRBJ2-5,TRBV18,CASSPRDLEGETQYF
-,TRBJ1-1,TRBV21-1,CASSKDGVHEAFF
-,TRBJ2-7,TRBV29-1,CSVARTSGGVWYEQYF
-,TRBJ2-7,TRBV19,CASSPKLSGLADFEQYF
-,TRBJ2-7,TRBV6-5,CASSYGGPSSYEQYF
-,TRBJ2-5,TRBV6-1,CASIKVLAGVSETQYF
-,-,TRBV20-1,CSAHQRRSIVGQETQYF
few,TRBJ1-2,TRBV10-2,CASSESRTGRTNYGYTF